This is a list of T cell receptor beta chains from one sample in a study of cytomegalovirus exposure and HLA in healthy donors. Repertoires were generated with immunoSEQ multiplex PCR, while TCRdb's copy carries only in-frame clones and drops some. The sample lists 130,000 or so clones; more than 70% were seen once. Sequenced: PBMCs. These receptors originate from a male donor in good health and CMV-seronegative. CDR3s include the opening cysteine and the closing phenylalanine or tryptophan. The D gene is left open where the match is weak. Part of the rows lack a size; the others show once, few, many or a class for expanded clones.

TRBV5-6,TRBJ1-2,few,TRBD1,TGTGCCAGCAGCTTGGCCCCCGGGACAGATAACTATGGCTACACCTTC,CASSLAPGTDNYGYTF
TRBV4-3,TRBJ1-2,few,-,TGCGCCAGCAGCCAAGGGGGAGGGGACTATGGCTACACCTTC,CASSQGGGDYGYTF
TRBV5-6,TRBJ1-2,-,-,TGTGCCAGCACGCGGGACCCTGACTTCGCGGACTATGGCTACACCTTC,CASTRDPDFADYGYTF
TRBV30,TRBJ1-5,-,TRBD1,TGTGCCTGGGGACAGGGGTTTAGCAATCAGCCCCAGCATTTT,CAWGQGFSNQPQHF
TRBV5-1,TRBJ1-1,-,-,TGCGCCAGCAGCTTTGCAGGTACGGACACTGAAGCTTTCTTT,CASSFAGTDTEAFF
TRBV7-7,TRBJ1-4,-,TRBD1,TGTGCTAGCAGCCCGGGACAGGGAACTCCAACTAATGAAAAACTGTTTTTT,CASSPGQGTPTNEKLFF
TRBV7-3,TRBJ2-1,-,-,TGTGCCAGCAGCTTAATGGCTCTTAGCGGATACAATGAGCAGTTCTTC,CASSLMALSGYNEQFF
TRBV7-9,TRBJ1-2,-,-,TGTGCCAGCAGCTTAAATACGGGGGACTCTCGCTACACCTTC,CASSLNTGDSRYTF
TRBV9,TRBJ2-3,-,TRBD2,TGTGCCAGCAGCGTCGCGGGACTAGCCGCAGATACGCAGTATTTT,CASSVAGLAADTQYF
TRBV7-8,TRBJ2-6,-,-,TGTGCCAGCAGCTGGCGGCGTGTCTCCAACTCTGGGGCCAACGTCCTGACTTTC,CASSWRRVSNSGANVLTF
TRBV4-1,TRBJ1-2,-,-,TGCGCCAGCAGCCAAGACGGACTACACTATGGCTACACCTTC,CASSQDGLHYGYTF
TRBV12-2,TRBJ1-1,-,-,TGTGCAAGTCGCTTGGGACAGGGTGGCACTGAAGCTTTCTTT,CASRLGQGGTEAFF
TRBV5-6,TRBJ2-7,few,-,TGTGCCAGCAGGAGGGTGGGGAGCGAGCAGTACTTC,CASRRVGSEQYF
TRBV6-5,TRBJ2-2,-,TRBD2,TGTGCCAGCAGCGGGGGGGCCGACGGGGAGCTGTTTTTT,CASSGGADGELFF
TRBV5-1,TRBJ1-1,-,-,TGCGCCAGCAGCTTGCGACAAATCACGAACACTGAAGCTTTCTTT,CASSLRQITNTEAFF
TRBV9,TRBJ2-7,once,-,TGTGCCAGCAGCCGGGCGGGGGCGGAGGCCGAGCAGTACTTC,CASSRAGAEAEQYF
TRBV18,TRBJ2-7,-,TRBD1,TGTGCCAGCTCACCGGGACAGCCTACCTACGAGCAGTACTTC,CASSPGQPTYEQYF
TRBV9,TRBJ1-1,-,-,TGTGCCAGCAGCGTTAGTCCCCTCCCAAAGGGGACTGAAGCTTTCTTT,CASSVSPLPKGTEAFF
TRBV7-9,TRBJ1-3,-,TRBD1,TGTTCCAGCAGCTTATTGGACAGGGCCATATATTTT,CSSSLLDRAIYF
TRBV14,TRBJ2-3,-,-,TGTGCCAGCAGCCGGATCACAGGCACAGATACGCAGTATTTT,CASSRITGTDTQYF
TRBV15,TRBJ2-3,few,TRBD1,TGTGCCACCAGCAGAGAACAGGGGGCTACAGATACGCAGTATTTT,CATSREQGATDTQYF
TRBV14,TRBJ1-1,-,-,TGTGCCAGCAGCCAAGTTGGGGTAGCCAGGGGCACTGAAGCTTTCTTT,CASSQVGVARGTEAFF
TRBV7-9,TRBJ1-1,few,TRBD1,TGTGCCAGCAGCCCCGACAGGGTAGTTTGGGCTTTCTTT,CASSPDRVVWAFF
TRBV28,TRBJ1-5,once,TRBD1,TGTGCCAGCAGTTTGGAACAGGGGGCATGGAATCAGCCCCAGCATTTT,CASSLEQGAWNQPQHF
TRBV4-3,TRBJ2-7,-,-,TGCGCCAGCAGCCAAGATCATTTACAGGGAGCCTACGAGCAGTACTTC,CASSQDHLQGAYEQYF
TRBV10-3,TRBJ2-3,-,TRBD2,TGTGCCATCCGGCCGGGGGGTAGCACAGATACGCAGTATTTT,CAIRPGGSTDTQYF
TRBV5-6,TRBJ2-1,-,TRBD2,TGTGCCAGCAGCGATTCGGGGGGCTACAATGAGCAGTTCTTC,CASSDSGGYNEQFF
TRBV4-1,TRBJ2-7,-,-,TGCGCCAGCAGCCAAGGTAACGGGGCGGGAAGCGAGCAGTACTTC,CASSQGNGAGSEQYF
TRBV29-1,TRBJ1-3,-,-,TGCAGCGTTGAAGCCGGGTCCTCTGGAAACACCATATATTTT,CSVEAGSSGNTIYF
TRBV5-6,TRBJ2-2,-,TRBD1,TGTGCCAGCAGCCTCCGGACAGGGGGCGACACCGGGGAGCTGTTTTTT,CASSLRTGGDTGELFF
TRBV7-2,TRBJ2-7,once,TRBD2,TGTGCCAGCAGTCCTAGCGGGGGGGCCGTATACGAGCAGTACTTC,CASSPSGGAVYEQYF
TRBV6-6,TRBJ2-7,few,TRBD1,TGTGCCAGCAGTTACATCTGGACAGGGGGCTACGAGCAGTACTTC,CASSYIWTGGYEQYF
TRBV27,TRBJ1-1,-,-,TGTGCCAGCAGTTACTCTGACAGGCCGAACACTGAAGCTTTCTTT,CASSYSDRPNTEAFF
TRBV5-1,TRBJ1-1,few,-,TGCGCCAGCAGCCAAGGACAGACGAACACTGAAGCTTTCTTT,CASSQGQTNTEAFF
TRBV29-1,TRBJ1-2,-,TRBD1,TGCAGCGTTGATACAGGGGGCACCTATGGCTACACCTTC,CSVDTGGTYGYTF
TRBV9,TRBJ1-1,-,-,TGTGCCAGCAGCGCCCTGGGACGGGACACGACTGAAGCTTTCTTT,CASSALGRDTTEAFF
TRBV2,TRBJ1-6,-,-,TGTGCCAGCAGTGAGGGACAAGGACGACCCCTCCACTTT,CASSEGQGRPLHF
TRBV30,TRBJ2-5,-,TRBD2,TGTGCCTGGAGCCTAGCGGGGGGCCGCCAAGAGACCCAGTACTTC,CAWSLAGGRQETQYF
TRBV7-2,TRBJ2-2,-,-,TGTGCCAGCAGCCTCCACCTAGCGAACACCGGGGAGCTGTTTTTT,CASSLHLANTGELFF
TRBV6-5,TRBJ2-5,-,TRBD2,TGTGCCAGCAGTTACGAGACTAGCGGGGGCCGGCGGCACTTC,CASSYETSGGRRHF
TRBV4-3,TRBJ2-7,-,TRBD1,TGCGCCAGCAGCCAAGAAGGACAGGGGAAGGCCGAGCAGTACTTC,CASSQEGQGKAEQYF
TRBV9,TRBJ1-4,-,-,TGTGCCAGCAGCAGAAGGGGTGAAAAACTGTTTTTT,CASSRRGEKLFF
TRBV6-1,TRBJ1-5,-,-,TGTGCCAGCAGTGAACGGGGGTATAGCAATCAGCCCCAGCATTTT,CASSERGYSNQPQHF
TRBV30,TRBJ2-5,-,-,TGTGCCTTTTCGGACAGCCAAGAGACCCAGTACTTC,CAFSDSQETQYF
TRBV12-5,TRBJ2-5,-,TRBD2,TGTGCTAGTGGTGCCGGGGTAGCGGGGAAAGAGACCCAGTACTTC,CASGAGVAGKETQYF
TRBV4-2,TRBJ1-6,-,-,TGTGCCAGCAGCCAAGGGCAGGGTGTAACCCCCTATAATTCACCCCTCCACTTT,CASSQGQGVTPYNSPLHF
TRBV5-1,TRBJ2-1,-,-,TGCGCCAGCAGCTTGACATTTTACAATGAGCAGTTCTTC,CASSLTFYNEQFF
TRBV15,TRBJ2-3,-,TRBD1,TGTGCCACCAGCAGAGTGAAGGGACAGGGACCAGATACGCAGTATTTT,CATSRVKGQGPDTQYF
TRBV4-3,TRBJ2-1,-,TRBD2,TGCGCCAGCAGCCAAGTTCGCGGGGGGGCCCACAATGAGCAGTTCTTC,CASSQVRGGAHNEQFF
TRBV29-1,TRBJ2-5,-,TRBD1,TGCAGCGCAGTGGACAGGGGAGTCCCCCCCCCACAAGAGACCCAGTACTTC,CSAVDRGVPPPQETQYF
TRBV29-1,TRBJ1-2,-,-,TGCAGTGTTGTGCCCCCGGACAGTCGAAGGGACTATGGCTACACCTTC,CSVVPPDSRRDYGYTF
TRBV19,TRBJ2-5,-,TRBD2,TGTGCCAGTAGACCAGAACCGGGACTAGCGGGGGGGCCGGCAGAGACCCAGTACTTC,CASRPEPGLAGGPAETQYF
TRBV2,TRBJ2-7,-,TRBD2,TGTGCCAGCAGACTATTGGCTAGCGGTGCCGCGGGCGAGCAGTACTTC,CASRLLASGAAGEQYF
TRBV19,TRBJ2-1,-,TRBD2,TGTGCCAGTAGTGCCCCGCTAGCGGCAGTACTAGATGAGCAGTTCTTC,CASSAPLAAVLDEQFF
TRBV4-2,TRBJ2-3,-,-,TGTGCCAGCAGCCAAACCGCTTCCGGGGGTTTGTACGAAGGTACGCAGTATTTT,CASSQTASGGLYEGTQYF